What follows are 13 T cell receptor beta chains derived from one specimen sequenced in a study of technical replicates of blood from several donors. Clones were sequenced by immunoSEQ multiplex PCR, and TCRdb holds only the in-frame ones, with some missing. The table records around 92,000 clones, nearly 97% of them present only once. Sequenced sample: T cells isolated from PBMCs. These receptors originate from a human donor in good health.

V usage is TRBV2 and J usage is TRBJ1-6; 9 positions agree with TRBD1. Per the germline V gene, CDR1 is SNHLY and CDR2 is FYNNEI. The V gene end was trimmed by 6 bases and the J gene end by 7 bases; junction bases not matched to a gene: 10. This CDR3 is built from 16 residues. The CDR3 loop reads CASSLAGTGNNSPLHF. In DNA, the CDR3 is TGTGCCAGCAGCTTAGCCGGGACAGGGAACAATTCACCCCTCCACTTT.

This chain joins TRBV2 and TRBJ2-7, with TRBD2 matching over 8 bases. Germline-derived CDR1 and CDR2 are SNHLY and FYNNEI. There are 12 residues in the CDR3. The CDR3 DNA reads as TGTAAATACGGGAGGGACTTATACGAGCAGTACTTC. It specifies CKYGRDLYEQYF. Based on the CDR3 plus reference TRBV2 and TRBJ2-7, the full variable domain is EPEVTQTPSHQVTQMGQEVILRCVPISNHLYFYWYRQILGQKVEFLVSFYNNEISEKSEIFDDQFSVERPDGSNFTLKIRSTKLEDSAMYFCKYGRDLYEQYFGPGTRLTVT.

The chain links TRBV11-2 to TRBJ2-1; 8 bases are a match to TRBD2. The V segment lost 4 bases and the J segment 5 bases; nucleotides outside the gene matches: 10. The CDR3 is made up of 16 amino acids. Germline V lookup: CDR1 SGHAT, CDR2 FQNNGV. As DNA, the CDR3 is TGTGCCAGCAGCTACTCCTACCCGGGAGGGGACAATGAGCAGTTCTTC. Amino acid sequence: CASSYSYPGGDNEQFF.

This chain links TRBV5-1 with TRBJ2-7, with 7 bases aligning to TRBD2. The V segment lost 0 bases and the J segment 3 bases; nucleotides outside the gene matches: 6. Germline CDR1 reads SGHRS; CDR2 reads YFSETQ. This CDR3 has 15 residues. The DNA for the CDR3 is TGCGCCAGCAGCTTGGGGGGGGGTAAGCTCTACGAGCAGTACTTC. It codes for CASSLGGGKLYEQYF.

The DNA of the CDR3 is TGTGCCTGGAGTGGACAGATTAGCTCCTACGAGCAGTACTTC. Protein sequence: CAWSGQISSYEQYF. The genes are TRBV30 and TRBJ2-7, with a weak D call TRBD1 (5 bases). This CDR3 has 14 amino acids. The V and J ends lost 1 base and 0 bases respectively, with 10 bases between them. In germline, CDR1 is GTSNPN, CDR2 SVGIG (reference sequence).

The genes are TRBV9 and TRBJ2-1; TRBD2 matches 9 bases. The germline V gene encodes CDR1 SGDLS and CDR2 YYNGEE. The V and J ends lost 2 bases and 6 bases, in that order; junction bases with no gene match: 6. This CDR3 comprises 15 residues. This CDR3 reads CASSVSGGPGNEQFF. In nucleotides, the CDR3 is TGTGCCAGCAGCGTCAGCGGGGGGCCCGGCAATGAGCAGTTCTTC.

CDR3 amino acids: CASSSDRANTEAFF. The CDR3 coding sequence is TGTGCCAGCAGTTCGGACAGGGCGAACACTGAAGCTTTCTTT. The rearrangement uses TRBV6-6 and TRBJ1-1, with 8 bases identical to TRBD1. Looked up from germline, CDR1 is MNHNY and CDR2 is SVGAGI (reference sequence). The CDR3 sequence is 14 residues long. Trimming at V came to 4 bases and at J to 1 base, leaving 2 bases not matched to a gene.

The genes are TRBV6-5 and TRBJ1-2; D might be TRBD1 (5 bases). In germline, CDR1 is MNHEY, CDR2 SVGAGI. V dropped 2 bases and J dropped 5 bases, with 15 bases sitting between them. The CDR3 has 15 amino acids. The CDR3 is CASSYLKAQGYGYTF. The CDR3 nucleotides read TGTGCCAGCAGTTACCTAAAGGCCCAGGGATATGGCTACACCTTC.

V is TRBV5-4 and J is TRBJ2-5, with 12 nucleotides matching TRBD2. The germline gives CDR1 SGHNT, CDR2 YYREEE (reference sequence). This CDR3 has 19 residues. V shed 0 bases, J shed 2 bases, and the junction held 11 bases outside the gene matches. The CDR3: CASSLGPSGRATPQETQYF. The DNA of the CDR3 is TGTGCCAGCAGCTTGGGCCCTAGCGGGAGGGCTACCCCGCAAGAGACCCAGTACTTC.

The V gene is TRBV6-5, the J gene TRBJ2-5; 7 nucleotides line up with TRBD1. The better agreement between TRBJ2-7 and the DNA end casts doubt on the J call. Germline V gene lookup returns CDR1 MNHEY and CDR2 SVGAGI. The CDR3 length is 15 residues. The CDR3 DNA sequence: TGTGCCAGCAGCCTCGAGGCGACAGGGTCAGGCGAGCAGTACTTC. Translated: CASSLEATGSGEQYF.

This clone appeared once. CDR3 bases: TGTGCCAGCAGTGACGAAGCGGGGGGGACAGATACGCAGTATTTT. Amino acids: CASSDEAGGTDTQYF. The V and J genes are TRBV25-1 and TRBJ2-3, with 10 nucleotides matching TRBD2. V trimming: 3 bases; J trimming: 3 bases; junction bases outside the gene matches: 3. Germline CDR1 reads MGHDK; CDR2 reads SYGVNS. This CDR3 has 15 amino acids.

This chain links TRBV5-1 with TRBJ1-1, with 9 bases fitting TRBD1. Germline values: CDR1 SGHRS, CDR2 YFSETQ. The V segment lost 4 bases and the J segment 5 bases; nucleotides outside the gene matches: 18. CDR3 length equals 18 residues. CDR3 DNA: TGCGCCAGCAGCCCCGGAACAGGGGGCAGGGAGTTTGGGACTGAAGCTTTCTTT. Translation: CASSPGTGGREFGTEAFF.

V gene TRBV14 combines with J gene TRBJ2-7; tentative D call: TRBD2 (5 bases). V was pared by 4 bases and J by 3 bases, with 16 bases between. Per germline, CDR1 SGHDN and CDR2 FVKESK. The CDR3 runs to 15 residues. CDR3 in amino acids: CASSRAGLVDYEQYF. The CDR3 region has the DNA TGTGCCAGCAGCCGTGCTGGACTGGTCGACTACGAGCAGTACTTC.